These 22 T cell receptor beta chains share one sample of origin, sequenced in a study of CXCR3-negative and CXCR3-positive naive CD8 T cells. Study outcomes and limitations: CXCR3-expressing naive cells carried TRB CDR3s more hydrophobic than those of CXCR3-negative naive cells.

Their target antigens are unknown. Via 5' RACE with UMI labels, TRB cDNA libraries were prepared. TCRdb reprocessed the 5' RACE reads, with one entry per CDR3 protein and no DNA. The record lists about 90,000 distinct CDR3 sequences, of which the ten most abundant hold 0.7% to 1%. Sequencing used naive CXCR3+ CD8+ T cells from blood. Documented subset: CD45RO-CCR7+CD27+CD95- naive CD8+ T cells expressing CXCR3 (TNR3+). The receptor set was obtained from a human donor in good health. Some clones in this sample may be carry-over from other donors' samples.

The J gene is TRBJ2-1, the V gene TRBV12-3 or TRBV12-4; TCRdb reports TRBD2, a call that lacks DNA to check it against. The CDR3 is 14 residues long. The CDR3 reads CASMLAGGPNEQFF.

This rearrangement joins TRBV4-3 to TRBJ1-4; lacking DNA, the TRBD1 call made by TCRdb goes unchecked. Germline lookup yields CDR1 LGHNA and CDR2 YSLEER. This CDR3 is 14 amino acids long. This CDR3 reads CASSQGSGREKLFF.

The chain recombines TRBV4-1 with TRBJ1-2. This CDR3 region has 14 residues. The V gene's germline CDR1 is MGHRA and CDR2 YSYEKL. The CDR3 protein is CASSQGAGDYGYTF.

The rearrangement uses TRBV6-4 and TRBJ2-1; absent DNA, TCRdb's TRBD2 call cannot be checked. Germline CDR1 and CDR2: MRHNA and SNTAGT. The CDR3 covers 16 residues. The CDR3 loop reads CASSVYAGDSYNEQFF.

CDR3 sequence reads: CASSLDHLSSYNEQFF. The rearrangement links TRBV5-5 to TRBJ2-1. CDR3 length: 16 residues. Germline assignment: CDR1 SGHKS and CDR2 YYEKEE (reference sequence).

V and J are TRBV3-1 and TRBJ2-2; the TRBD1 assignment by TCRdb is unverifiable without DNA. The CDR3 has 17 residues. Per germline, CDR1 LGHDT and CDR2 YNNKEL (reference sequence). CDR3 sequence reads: CASSHSTVLGNTGELFF.

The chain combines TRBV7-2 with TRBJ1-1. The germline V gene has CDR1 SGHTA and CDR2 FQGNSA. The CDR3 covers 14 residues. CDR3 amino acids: CASSLRGRVTEAFF.

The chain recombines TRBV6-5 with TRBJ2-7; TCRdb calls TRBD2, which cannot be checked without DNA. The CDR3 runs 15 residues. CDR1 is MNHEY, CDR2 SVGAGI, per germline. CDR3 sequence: CASSWDSGASYEQYF.

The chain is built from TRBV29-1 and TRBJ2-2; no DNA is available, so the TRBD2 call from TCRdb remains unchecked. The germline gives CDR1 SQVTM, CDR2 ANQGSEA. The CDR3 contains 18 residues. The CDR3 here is CSVEFPGGPFSDTGELFF.

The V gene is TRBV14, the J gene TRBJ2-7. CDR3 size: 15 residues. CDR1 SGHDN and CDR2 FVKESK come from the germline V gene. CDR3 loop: CASSQGRRSSYEQYF.

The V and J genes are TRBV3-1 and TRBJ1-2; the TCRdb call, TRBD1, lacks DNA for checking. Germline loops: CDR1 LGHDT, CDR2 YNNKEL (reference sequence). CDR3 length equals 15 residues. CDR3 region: CASSPPPTGGYGYTF. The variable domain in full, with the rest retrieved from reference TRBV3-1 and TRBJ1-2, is DTAVSQTPKYLVTQMGNDKSIKCEQNLGHDTMYWYKQDSKKFLKIMFSYNNKELIINETVPNRFSPKSPDKAHLNLHINSLELGDSAVYFCASSPPPTGGYGYTFGSGTRLTVV.

CDR3 residues: CASSPEDGSSYEQYF. The chain is built from TRBV5-1 and TRBJ2-7. Germline V gene data show CDR1 as SGHRS and CDR2 as YFSETQ. The CDR3 sequence is 15 residues long.

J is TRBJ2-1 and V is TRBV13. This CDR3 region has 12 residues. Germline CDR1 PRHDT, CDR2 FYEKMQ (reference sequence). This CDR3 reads CASSLSLREQFF.

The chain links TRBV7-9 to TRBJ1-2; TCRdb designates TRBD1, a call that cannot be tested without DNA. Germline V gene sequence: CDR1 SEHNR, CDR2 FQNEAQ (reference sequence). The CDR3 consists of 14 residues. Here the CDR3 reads CAISLVGRGSGYTF.

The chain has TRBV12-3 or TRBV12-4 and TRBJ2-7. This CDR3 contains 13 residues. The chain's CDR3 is CASSFGGSYEQYF.

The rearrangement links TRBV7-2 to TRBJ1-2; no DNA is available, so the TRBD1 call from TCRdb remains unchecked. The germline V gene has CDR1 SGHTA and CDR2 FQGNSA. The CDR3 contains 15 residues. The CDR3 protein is CASSLTPTGSLEHTF.

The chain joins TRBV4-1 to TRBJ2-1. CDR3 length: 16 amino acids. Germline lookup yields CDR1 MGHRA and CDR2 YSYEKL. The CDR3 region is CASSHLADSSYNEQFF.

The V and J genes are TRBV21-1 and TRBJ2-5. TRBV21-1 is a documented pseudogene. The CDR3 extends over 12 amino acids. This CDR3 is CARKKVPETQYF.

The CDR3 is CASSLSGGTQYF. This sequence joins TRBV27 and TRBJ2-3; TCRdb picks TRBD1, but there is no DNA to check that call. Per germline, CDR1 MNHEY and CDR2 SMNVEV (reference sequence). CDR3 length: 12 amino acids.

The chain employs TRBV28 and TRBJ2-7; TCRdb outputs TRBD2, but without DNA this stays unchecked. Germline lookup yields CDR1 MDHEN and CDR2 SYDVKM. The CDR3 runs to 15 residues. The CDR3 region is CASSFRGIEVYEQYF. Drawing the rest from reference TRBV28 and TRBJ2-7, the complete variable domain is DVKVTQSSRYLVKRTGEKVFLECVQDMDHENMFWYRQDPGLGLRLIYFSYDVKMKEKGDIPEGYSVSREKKERFSLILESASTNQTSMYLCASSFRGIEVYEQYFGPGTRLTVT.

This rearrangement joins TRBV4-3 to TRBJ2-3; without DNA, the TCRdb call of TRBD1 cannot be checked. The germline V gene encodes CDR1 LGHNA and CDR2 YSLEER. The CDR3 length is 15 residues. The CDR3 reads CASSQEVRAQAKQYF.

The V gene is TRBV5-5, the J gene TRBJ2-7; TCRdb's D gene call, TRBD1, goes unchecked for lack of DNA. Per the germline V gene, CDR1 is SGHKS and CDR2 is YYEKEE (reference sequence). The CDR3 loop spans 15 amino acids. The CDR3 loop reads CASSSYGTDVYEQYF.